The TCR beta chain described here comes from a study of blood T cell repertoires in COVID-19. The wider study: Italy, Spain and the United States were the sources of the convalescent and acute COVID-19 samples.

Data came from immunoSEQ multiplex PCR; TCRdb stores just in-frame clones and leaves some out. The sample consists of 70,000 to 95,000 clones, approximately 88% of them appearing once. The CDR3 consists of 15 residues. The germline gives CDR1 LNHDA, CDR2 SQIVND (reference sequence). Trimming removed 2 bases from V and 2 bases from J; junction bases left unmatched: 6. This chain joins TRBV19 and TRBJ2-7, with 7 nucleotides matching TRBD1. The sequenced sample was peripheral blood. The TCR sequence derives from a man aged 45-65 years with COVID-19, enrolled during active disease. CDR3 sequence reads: CASSISGQNPYEQYF. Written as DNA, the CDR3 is TGTGCCAGTAGTATATCGGGACAGAACCCCTACGAGCAGTACTTC.